This T cell receptor beta chain derives from a study of human T cells and chemical hapten exposure. Across the study: Sensitization was performed using 2% DPC on a 2 cm by 2 cm upper inner arm skin site. Across its approximately 25 weeks, the study gave patients weekly diphenylcyclopropenone doses to the scalp. Patients were mainly female, each with alopecia areata, totalis or universalis.

Unique molecular identifiers were attached to individual cDNA molecules within the library. TCRdb fed the RACE reads into MiXCR, producing one record per CDR3 protein. The table includes about 51,000 distinct CDR3 sequences, 8.5% to 10% detected once. The time point: pre-sensitization, week 0. Noted treatment: therapeutic diphenylcyclopropenone sensitization with weekly scalp DPC. The CDR3 loop spans 15 amino acids. Per germline, CDR1 SGHAT and CDR2 FQNNGV. V lost 6 bases to trimming and J lost 3 bases, with 16 bases between them. This chain joins TRBV11-2 and TRBJ2-3; no reliable D call. The clonotype originates from a middle-aged woman with alopecia areata. Some clones in this sample may be carry-over from other donors' samples. The input for sequencing was whole blood, taken in connection with sensitization to the hapten diphenylcyclopropenone (DPC). CDR3 amino acids: CASRGKGFRTDTQYF. CDR3 bases: TGTGCCAGCAGGGGGAAGGGATTTCGGACAGATACGCAGTATTTT. Variable domain in full (rest from reference TRBV11-2 and TRBJ2-3): EAGVAQSPRYKIIEKRQSVAFWCNPISGHATLYWYQQILGQGPKLLIQFQNNGVVDDSQLPKDRFSAERLKGVDSTLKIQPAKLEDSAVYLCASRGKGFRTDTQYFGPGTRLTVL.